This TCR beta chain is drawn from a study of T cell responses to AZD1222 COVID-19 vaccine. Method: immunoSEQ multiplex PCR; TCRdb's copy keeps in-frame clones and lacks some. The top ten clones hold about 1.4% of a sample with about 150,000 clones, roughly 90% of them seen once. Source: peripheral blood, taken 28 days after the second AZD1222 dose. This receptor was identified in an adult who received the AZD1222 COVID-19 vaccine.

CDR3 sequence reads: CASRDYSGGFTDTQYF. The DNA for the CDR3 is TGCGCCAGCAGAGATTATAGCGGGGGGTTCACAGATACGCAGTATTTT. The chain has TRBV5-1 and TRBJ2-3; the match to TRBD2 covers 10 bases. The CDR3 loop spans 16 amino acids. V shed 5 bases and J 2 bases; nucleotides not matched to a gene: 8. Germline V gene sequence: CDR1 SGHRS, CDR2 YFSETQ.